This T cell receptor beta chain came from a study of OX40 agonist ivuxolimab in advanced cancers. Looking at the study overall: Allowance was made for prior anti-PD-1, anti-PD-L1 or anti-CTLA-4 therapy, and 35% to 40% had some. Three individuals attained partial responses, comprising one hepatocellular carcinoma case and two cutaneous melanoma cases.

Data came from immunoSEQ multiplex PCR; TCRdb stores just in-frame clones and leaves some out. The data hold about 70,000 clones, with about four fifths observed a single time. Peripheral blood came from all dose cohorts at three timepoints. The length of the CDR3 is 11 residues. Germline V gives CDR1 MDHEN, CDR2 SYDVKM. Deletions cut 4 bases from V and 5 bases from J, with 6 bases between. This clone came up once. Sample: CD4+ or CD8+ T cells sorted from blood, taken in a trial of the OX40 agonist ivuxolimab. The rearrangement joins TRBV28 to TRBJ2-7; D uncertain. This sequence originates from an adult with an advanced solid tumor such as melanoma, head and neck, liver or kidney cancer. The CDR3 bases are TGTGCCAGCAGTTCAGTGAACGAGCAGTACTTC. Translation gives CASSSVNEQYF.